The clone carrying this T cell receptor (beta chain) was counted once. Its antigen is still unknown. The diagnosis was founded upon clinical symptoms, serum thyroxine, TRAb, thyroid ultrasound and orbital computed tomography. These data are taken from a study of Graves' ophthalmopathy and Graves' hyperthyroidism. Using RNA transcripts, the TCR beta CDR3 regions were amplified. Amplification began with first-round RT-PCR using HTBI primers, then second-round multiplex PCR was performed. Via MiXCR, TCRdb re-called the multiplex PCR reads, giving one row per CDR3 protein. Of about 740,000 distinct CDR3 sequences in the sample, approximately 40% were seen once. This CDR3 has 15 residues. Looked up from germline, CDR1 is SGDLS and CDR2 is YYNGEE. Study-level findings and limits: Most thyroid clonotypes with frequency above 0.001 were detected in blood too. A 13-signature model separated ophthalmopathy from stable hyperthyroidism, reaching 85% to 90% sensitivity and around 83% specificity cross-validated.

The chain employs TRBV9 and TRBJ2-5; either TRBD1 or TRBD2 may supply D (5 bases each). The J call may not be correct, given that the DNA end is closer to TRBJ2-7. The source of this sequence is an adult man with Graves' ophthalmopathy. The specimen sequenced was peripheral blood. In nucleotides, the CDR3 is TGTGCCAGCAGCGTAGTATCGGGGCTTCATTACGAGCAGTACTTC. Translation gives CASSVVSGLHYEQYF.